Following are 10 T cell receptor beta chains from one sample sequenced in a study of blood T cell repertoires in COVID-19. The table came from immunoSEQ multiplex PCR; TCRdb's copy has only in-frame clones and leaves some out. The sample contains 210,000 or so clones, almost 85% of which appear only once. Sequenced input: peripheral blood. These receptors were taken from a woman between 70 and 85 years old with active or convalescent COVID-19.

The rearrangement uses TRBV18 and TRBJ2-2, with D possibly matching TRBD1 (6 bases). With 3 bases removed from V and 5 bases from J, the gap between germline ends came to 10 bases. The CDR3 loop spans 14 amino acids. From germline, CDR1 is KGHSH and CDR2 LQKENI. The CDR3 nucleotides read TGTGCCAGCTCACCTGGGCAGGGGACCGGGGAGCTGTTTTTT. Protein sequence: CASSPGQGTGELFF.

The chain recombines TRBV12-5 with TRBJ2-5; TRBD1 is a possible D gene (5 bases). Between the trimmed V and J ends, which lost 1 base and 2 bases, there was a span of 23 bases. CDR3 length: 19 residues. Germline values: CDR1 LGHNT, CDR2 FRNRAP. This CDR3 is CASGLAPKSTTGEQETQYF. DNA for the CDR3: TGTGCTAGTGGTTTGGCCCCGAAATCAACTACAGGCGAGCAAGAGACCCAGTACTTC.

The chain combines TRBV15 with TRBJ2-7, with 8 nucleotides matching TRBD1. CDR3 size: 15 residues. Germline CDR1 reads LNHNV; CDR2 reads YYDKDF (reference sequence). V gave up 3 bases and J gave up 5 bases; unmatched junction bases: 9. The CDR3 DNA is TGTGCCACCAGCAGGGGACAGGCCTCAGGGGACGAGCAGTACTTC. This gives the protein CATSRGQASGDEQYF.

As to this clone: A junction end diverges from the germline sequence, so it may reflect a read error. The J gene is TRBJ2-1, the V gene TRBV15; 10 nucleotides line up with TRBD2. There are 13 residues in the CDR3. Germline V CDR1 and CDR2: LNHNV, YYDKDF (reference sequence). CDR3 in amino acids: CAPRTSGYNEQFF. The DNA of the CDR3 is TGTGCCCCCAGGACTAGCGGCTACAATGAGCAGTTCTTC.

V and J are TRBV28 and TRBJ2-7, with 7 bases matching TRBD2. V gave up 3 bases and J gave up 6 bases; unmatched junction bases: 8. In germline, CDR1 is MDHEN, CDR2 SYDVKM. The CDR3 has 14 amino acids. In DNA, the CDR3 is TGTGCCAGCAGTTTCGCGACTAGCTATGGCGAGCAGTACTTC. Amino acid sequence: CASSFATSYGEQYF.

The chain recombines TRBV29-1 with TRBJ1-5; maybe TRBD1 (5 bases). V dropped 7 bases and J dropped 10 bases, with 11 bases sitting between them. Germline V lookup: CDR1 SQVTM, CDR2 ANQGSEA. The CDR3 runs 10 residues. The CDR3 here is CSDVGGPQHF. CDR3 DNA: TGCAGCGACGTGGGGGGTCCCCAGCATTTT.

The rearrangement uses TRBV28 and TRBJ1-2; TRBD1 matches 7 bases. Trimming removed 4 bases from V and 5 bases from J; junction bases left unmatched: 13. Per germline, CDR1 MDHEN and CDR2 SYDVKM. The CDR3 is 16 residues long. The CDR3 DNA reads TGTGCCAGCAGTTCGATCCAAACAGGGGTGGGTTATGGCTACACCTTC. The encoded protein is CASSSIQTGVGYGYTF.

V is TRBV6-1 and J is TRBJ2-7, with 10 bases aligning to TRBD2. Germline V gene lookup returns CDR1 MNHNS and CDR2 SASEGT. CDR3 length: 16 residues. V trimming: 5 bases; J trimming: 0 bases; junction bases outside the gene matches: 7. The chain's CDR3 is CASSKGLAESSYEQYF. Written as DNA, the CDR3 is TGTGCCAGCAGTAAAGGACTAGCGGAGAGCTCCTACGAGCAGTACTTC.

The chain has TRBV5-6 and TRBJ1-2, with TRBD1 as a possible D gene (5 bases). The CDR3 runs 14 residues. Germline V gene lookup returns CDR1 SGHDT and CDR2 YYEEEE. V dropped 0 bases and J dropped 4 bases, with 10 bases sitting between them. The DNA for the CDR3 is TGTGCCAGCAGCTTGGGCACAGGTAGCTATGGCTACACCTTC. Its protein is CASSLGTGSYGYTF.

This chain joins TRBV19 and TRBJ1-5; D gene ambiguous. Looked up from germline, CDR1 is LNHDA and CDR2 is SQIVND (reference sequence). The ends were cut back, 7 bases at V and 5 bases at J, with 15 bases in the middle. The CDR3 has 14 amino acids. In DNA form, the CDR3 reads TGTGCCAGTACCCCACCCAGAGAGGATCAGCCCCAGCATTTT. This codes for CASTPPREDQPQHF.